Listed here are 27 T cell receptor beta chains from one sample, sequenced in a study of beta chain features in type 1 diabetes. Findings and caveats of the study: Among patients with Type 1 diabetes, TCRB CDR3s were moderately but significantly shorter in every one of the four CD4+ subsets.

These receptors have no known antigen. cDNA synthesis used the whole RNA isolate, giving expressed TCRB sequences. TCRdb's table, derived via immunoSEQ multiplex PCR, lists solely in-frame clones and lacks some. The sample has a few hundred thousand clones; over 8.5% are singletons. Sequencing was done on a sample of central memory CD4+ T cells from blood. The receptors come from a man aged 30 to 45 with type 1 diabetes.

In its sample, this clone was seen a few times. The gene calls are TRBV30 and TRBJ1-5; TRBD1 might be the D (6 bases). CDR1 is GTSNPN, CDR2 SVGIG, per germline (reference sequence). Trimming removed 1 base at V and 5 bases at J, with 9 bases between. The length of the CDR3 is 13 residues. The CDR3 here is CAWSEGDDQPQHF. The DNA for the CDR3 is TGTGCCTGGAGTGAGGGGGACGATCAGCCCCAGCATTTT.

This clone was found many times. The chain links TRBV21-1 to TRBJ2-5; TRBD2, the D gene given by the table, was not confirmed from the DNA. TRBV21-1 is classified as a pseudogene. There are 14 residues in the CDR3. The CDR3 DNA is TGTGCCAGCAGCAAGGGAGAGGTAGGAGAGACCCAGTACTTC. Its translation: CASSKGEVGETQYF.

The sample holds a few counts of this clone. The CDR3, as DNA: TGTGCCAGTAGTTCCCGACTAGCGGGAGTTCAAGAGACCCAGTACTTC. It specifies CASSSRLAGVQETQYF. The rearrangement joins TRBV19 to TRBJ2-5, with 12 bases identical to TRBD2. Germline values: CDR1 LNHDA, CDR2 SQIVND (reference sequence). The ends lost 5 bases at V and 2 bases at J; junction bases unmatched: 6. The CDR3 totals 16 residues.

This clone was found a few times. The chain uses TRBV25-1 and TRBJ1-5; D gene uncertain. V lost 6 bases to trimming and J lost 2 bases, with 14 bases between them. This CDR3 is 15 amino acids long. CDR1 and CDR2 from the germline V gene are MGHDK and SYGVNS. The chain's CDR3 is CASSPADWGNQPQHF. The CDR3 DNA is TGTGCCAGCAGCCCCGCGGACTGGGGCAATCAGCCCCAGCATTTT. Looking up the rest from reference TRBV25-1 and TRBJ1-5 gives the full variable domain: EADIYQTPRYLVIGTGKKITLECSQTMGHDKMYWYQQDPGMELHLIHYSYGVNSTEKGDLSSESTVSRIRTEHFPLTLESARPSHTSQYLCASSPADWGNQPQHFGDGTRLSIL.

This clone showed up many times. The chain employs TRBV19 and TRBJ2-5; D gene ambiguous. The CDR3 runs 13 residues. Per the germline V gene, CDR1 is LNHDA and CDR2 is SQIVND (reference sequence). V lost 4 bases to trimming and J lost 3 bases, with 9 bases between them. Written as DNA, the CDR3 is TGTGCCAGTAGTAGAGGATTTGAAGAGACCCAGTACTTC. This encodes CASSRGFEETQYF.

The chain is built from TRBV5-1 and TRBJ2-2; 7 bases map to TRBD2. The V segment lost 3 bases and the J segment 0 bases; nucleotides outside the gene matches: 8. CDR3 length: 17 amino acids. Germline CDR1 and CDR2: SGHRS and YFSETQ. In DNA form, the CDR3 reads TGCGCCAGCAGCTGGGACTCGGCGGGGGCGAACACCGGGGAGCTGTTTTTT. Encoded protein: CASSWDSAGANTGELFF.

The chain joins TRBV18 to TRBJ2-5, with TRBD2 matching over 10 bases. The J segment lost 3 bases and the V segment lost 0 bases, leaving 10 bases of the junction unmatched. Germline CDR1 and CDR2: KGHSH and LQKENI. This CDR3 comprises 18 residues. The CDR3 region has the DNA TGTGCCAGCTCACCACCATCAGCGGGAGGGCCTGGTGAAGAGACCCAGTACTTC. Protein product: CASSPPSAGGPGEETQYF.

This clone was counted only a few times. CDR3 DNA: TGTGCCAGCAGTTCCGGGACTAGCGGGTTCGTAGATACGCAGTATTTT. Amino acids: CASSSGTSGFVDTQYF. The J gene is TRBJ2-3, the V gene TRBV7-9, with 12 bases lining up with TRBD2. J gave up 5 bases and V 6 bases, and 9 bases lay outside the gene matches. The CDR3 totals 16 residues. The germline CDR1 and CDR2 sequences are SEHNR and FQNEAQ (reference sequence).

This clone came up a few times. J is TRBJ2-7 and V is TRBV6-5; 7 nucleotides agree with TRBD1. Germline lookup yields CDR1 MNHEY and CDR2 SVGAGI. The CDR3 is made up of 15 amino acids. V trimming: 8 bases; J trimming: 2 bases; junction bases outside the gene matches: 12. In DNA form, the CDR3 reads TGTGCCAGCGGGGCTAGGGAAGGGGGCCCCTACGAGCAGTACTTC. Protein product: CASGAREGGPYEQYF.

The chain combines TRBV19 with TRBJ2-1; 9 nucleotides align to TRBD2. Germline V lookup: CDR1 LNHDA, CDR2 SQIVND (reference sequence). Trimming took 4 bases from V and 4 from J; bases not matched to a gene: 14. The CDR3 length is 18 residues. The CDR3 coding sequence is TGTGCCAGTAGTAAATTAGCGGGAGCGACGAGAACATACAATGAGCAGTTCTTC. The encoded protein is CASSKLAGATRTYNEQFF.

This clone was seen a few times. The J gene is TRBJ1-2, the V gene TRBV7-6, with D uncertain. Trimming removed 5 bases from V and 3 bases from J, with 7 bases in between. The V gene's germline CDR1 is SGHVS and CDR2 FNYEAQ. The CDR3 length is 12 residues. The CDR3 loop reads CASSPLDYGYTF. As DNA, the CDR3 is TGTGCCAGCAGCCCTTTGGACTATGGCTACACCTTC.

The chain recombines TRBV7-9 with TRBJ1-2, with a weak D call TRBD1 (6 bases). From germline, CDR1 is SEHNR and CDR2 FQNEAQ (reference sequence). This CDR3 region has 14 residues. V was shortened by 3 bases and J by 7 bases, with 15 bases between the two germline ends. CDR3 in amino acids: CASSLLQTGGGYTF. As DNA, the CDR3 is TGTGCCAGCAGCTTGCTTCAGACAGGAGGTGGCTACACCTTC.

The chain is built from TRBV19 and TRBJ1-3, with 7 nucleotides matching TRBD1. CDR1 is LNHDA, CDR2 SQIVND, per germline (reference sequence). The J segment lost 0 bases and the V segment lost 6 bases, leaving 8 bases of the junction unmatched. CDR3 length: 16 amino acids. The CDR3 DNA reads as TGTGCCAGTAGATCCGGGACAGCAATCTCTGGAAACACCATATATTTT. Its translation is CASRSGTAISGNTIYF.

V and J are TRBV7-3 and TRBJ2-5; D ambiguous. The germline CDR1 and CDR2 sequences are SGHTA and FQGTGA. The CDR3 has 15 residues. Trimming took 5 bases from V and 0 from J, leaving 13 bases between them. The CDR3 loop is CASSRAATYQETQYF. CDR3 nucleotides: TGTGCCAGCAGCCGGGCAGCGACGTACCAAGAGACCCAGTACTTC.

CDR3 sequence (DNA): TGTGCCGTACATAGGAATGAGCAGTTCTTC. It encodes CAVHRNEQFF. The rearrangement uses TRBV30 and TRBJ2-1; no clear D. Germline V lookup: CDR1 GTSNPN, CDR2 SVGIG (reference sequence). V lost 8 bases and J lost 7, with 9 bases in between. The CDR3 extends over 10 amino acids.

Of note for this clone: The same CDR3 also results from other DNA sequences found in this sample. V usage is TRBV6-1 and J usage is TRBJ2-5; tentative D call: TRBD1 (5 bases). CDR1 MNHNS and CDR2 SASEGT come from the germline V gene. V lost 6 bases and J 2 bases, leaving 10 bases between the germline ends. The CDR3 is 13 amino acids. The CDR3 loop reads CASRFTGQETQYF. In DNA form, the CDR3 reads TGTGCCAGCAGGTTCACAGGTCAAGAGACCCAGTACTTC.

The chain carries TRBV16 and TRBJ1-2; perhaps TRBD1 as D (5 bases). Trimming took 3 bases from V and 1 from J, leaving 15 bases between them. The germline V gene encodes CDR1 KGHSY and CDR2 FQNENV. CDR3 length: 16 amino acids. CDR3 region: CASSHRRGTVNYGYTF. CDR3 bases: TGTGCCAGCAGCCATCGTAGAGGGACGGTTAACTATGGCTACACCTTC.

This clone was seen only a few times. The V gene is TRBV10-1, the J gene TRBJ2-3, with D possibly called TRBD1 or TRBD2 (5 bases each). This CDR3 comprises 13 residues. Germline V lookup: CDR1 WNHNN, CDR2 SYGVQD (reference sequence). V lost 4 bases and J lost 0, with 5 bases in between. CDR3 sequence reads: CASSGDSTDTQYF. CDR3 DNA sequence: TGCGCCAGCAGTGGGGACAGCACAGATACGCAGTATTTT.

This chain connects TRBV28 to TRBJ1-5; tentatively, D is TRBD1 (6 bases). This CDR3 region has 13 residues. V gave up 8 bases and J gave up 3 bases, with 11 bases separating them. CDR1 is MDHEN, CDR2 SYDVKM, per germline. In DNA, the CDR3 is TGTGCCAGCCAGCAGGGGTACAATCAGCCCCAGCATTTT. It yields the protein CASQQGYNQPQHF.

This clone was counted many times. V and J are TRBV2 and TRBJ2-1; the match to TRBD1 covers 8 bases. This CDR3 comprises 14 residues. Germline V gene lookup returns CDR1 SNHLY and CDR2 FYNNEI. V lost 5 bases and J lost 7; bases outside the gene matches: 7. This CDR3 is CASSYDRGGNEQFF. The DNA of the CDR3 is TGTGCCAGCAGTTATGACAGGGGCGGGAATGAGCAGTTCTTC.

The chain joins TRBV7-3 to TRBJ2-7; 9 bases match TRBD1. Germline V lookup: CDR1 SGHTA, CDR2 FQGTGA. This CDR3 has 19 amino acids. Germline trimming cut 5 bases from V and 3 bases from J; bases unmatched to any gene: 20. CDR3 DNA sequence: TGTGCCAGCAGCCCGCCGGGACAGGGTGTGGGCTGTTGTGACTACGAGCAGTACTTC. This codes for CASSPPGQGVGCCDYEQYF.

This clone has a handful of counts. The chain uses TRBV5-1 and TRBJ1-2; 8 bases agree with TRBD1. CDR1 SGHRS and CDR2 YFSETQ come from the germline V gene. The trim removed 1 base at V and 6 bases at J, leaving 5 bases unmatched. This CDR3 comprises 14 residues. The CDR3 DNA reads TGCGCCAGCAGCTTGCTACGACAGGGGCATGGCTACACCTTC. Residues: CASSLLRQGHGYTF.

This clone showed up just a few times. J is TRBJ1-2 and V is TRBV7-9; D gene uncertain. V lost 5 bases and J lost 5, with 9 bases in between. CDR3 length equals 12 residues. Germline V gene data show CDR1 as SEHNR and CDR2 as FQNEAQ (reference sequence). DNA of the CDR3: TGTGCCAGCAGCGGGCGTTTGTATGGCTACACCTTC. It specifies CASSGRLYGYTF.

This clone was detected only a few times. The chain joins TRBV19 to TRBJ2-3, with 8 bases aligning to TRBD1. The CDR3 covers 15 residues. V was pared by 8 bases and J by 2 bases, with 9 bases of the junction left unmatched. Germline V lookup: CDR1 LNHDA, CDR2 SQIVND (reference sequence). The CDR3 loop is CASGTGTGITDTQYF. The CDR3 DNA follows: TGTGCCAGTGGCACCGGGACAGGAATCACAGATACGCAGTATTTT.

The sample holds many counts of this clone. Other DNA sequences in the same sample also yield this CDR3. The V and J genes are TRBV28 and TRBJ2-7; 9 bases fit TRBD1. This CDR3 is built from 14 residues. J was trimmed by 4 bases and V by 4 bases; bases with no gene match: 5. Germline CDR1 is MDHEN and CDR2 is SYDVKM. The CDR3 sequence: CASSSGTGPYEQYF. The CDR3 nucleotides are TGTGCCAGCAGTTCCGGGACAGGGCCTTACGAGCAGTACTTC.

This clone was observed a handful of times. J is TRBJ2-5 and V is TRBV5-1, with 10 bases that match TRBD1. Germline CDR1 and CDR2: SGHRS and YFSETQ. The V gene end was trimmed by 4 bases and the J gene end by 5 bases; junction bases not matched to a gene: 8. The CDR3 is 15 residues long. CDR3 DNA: TGCGCCAGCAGCGATCCGGGACAGGGGTCGGAGACCCAGTACTTC. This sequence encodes CASSDPGQGSETQYF.

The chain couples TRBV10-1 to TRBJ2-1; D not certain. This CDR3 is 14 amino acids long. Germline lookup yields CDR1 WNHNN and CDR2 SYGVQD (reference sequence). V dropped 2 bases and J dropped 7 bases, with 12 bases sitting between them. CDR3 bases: TGCGCCAGCAGTGAGACACTTCCCCGGAATGAGCAGTTCTTC. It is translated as CASSETLPRNEQFF.